These 25 T cell receptor beta chains were sequenced from one sample in a study of T cell responses to AZD1222 COVID-19 vaccine. Sequencing used immunoSEQ multiplex PCR; TCRdb keeps in-frame clones, though not all of them. This sample yields over 70,000 clones, of which 88% are seen a single time; 10% belongs to the top ten. Sequences were derived from peripheral blood, sampled on day 0 of MenACWY control vaccination. All receptors come from an adult in good health.

V gene TRBV3-1 (or the pseudogene TRBV3-2) combines with J gene TRBJ1-2; weak D call: TRBD1 (6 bases). Germline values: CDR1 LGHDT, CDR2 YNNKEL (reference sequence). With 0 bases removed from V and 4 bases from J, the gap between germline ends came to 9 bases. The CDR3 is 14 residues long. CDR3 in amino acids: CASSQDRGSYGYTF. In DNA form, the CDR3 reads TGTGCCAGCAGCCAAGATAGGGGGTCCTATGGCTACACCTTC.

The V call is TRBV7-2, the J call TRBJ1-6; D unclear. This CDR3 contains 14 residues. Trimming stripped 5 bases from V and 4 bases from J, with 9 bases between. The V gene's germline CDR1 is SGHTA and CDR2 FQGNSA. The CDR3 region is CASSLEGYNSPLHF. DNA for the CDR3: TGTGCCAGCAGCCTTGAGGGATATAATTCACCCCTCCACTTT.

The chain couples TRBV4-3 to TRBJ1-4; no clear D gene. V lost 1 base, J lost 10 bases, and 16 bases lay in between. Looked up from germline, CDR1 is LGHNA and CDR2 is YSLEER. CDR3 size: 15 residues. CDR3 in amino acids: CASSQVAEGIGKLFF. CDR3 nucleotides: TGCGCCAGCAGCCAAGTGGCTGAAGGTATCGGAAAACTGTTTTTT.

The rearrangement uses TRBV5-1 and TRBJ2-3; no clear D gene. The CDR3 is 13 residues long. The ends were cut back, 2 bases at V and 2 bases at J, with 6 bases in the middle. Germline V gives CDR1 SGHRS, CDR2 YFSETQ. CDR3 sequence (DNA): TGCGCCAGCAGCTTAGGCAACACAGATACGCAGTATTTT. Translating it yields CASSLGNTDTQYF. The variable domain in full, completed from reference TRBV5-1 and TRBJ2-3, reads KAGVTQTPRYLIKTRGQQVTLSCSPISGHRSVSWYQQTPGQGLQFLFEYFSETQRNKGNFPGRFSGRQFSNSRSEMNVSTLELGDSALYLCASSLGNTDTQYFGPGTRLTVL.

The chain uses TRBV30 and TRBJ1-6, with D possibly TRBD1 on 6 matching bases. Trimming removed 2 bases from V and 9 bases from J, with 17 bases in between. Germline CDR1 is GTSNPN and CDR2 is SVGIG (reference sequence). The CDR3 consists of 15 residues. Here the CDR3 reads CAWSRGGAMGSPLHF. In nucleotides, the CDR3 is TGTGCCTGGAGTCGGGGGGGGGCTATGGGTTCACCCCTCCACTTT.

The chain combines TRBV13 with TRBJ1-1; 7 bases line up with TRBD1. The CDR3 sequence is 15 residues long. Germline V gene data show CDR1 as PRHDT and CDR2 as FYEKMQ (reference sequence). The V and J ends lost 5 bases and 2 bases, in that order; junction bases with no gene match: 8. CDR3 sequence: CASSQSNRGNTEAFF. CDR3 nucleotide sequence: TGTGCCAGCAGCCAGTCGAACAGGGGCAACACTGAAGCTTTCTTT.

CDR3 in DNA: TGTGCCAGCAGTTACACGACAGGGGATAATTCACCCCTCCACTTT. This encodes CASSYTTGDNSPLHF. This chain uses TRBV6-5 with TRBJ1-6, with 8 bases matching TRBD1. In germline, CDR1 is MNHEY, CDR2 SVGAGI. This CDR3 has 15 amino acids. J lost 5 bases, V lost 2 bases, and 2 bases had no gene match.

Only a few counts were recorded for this clone. This rearrangement joins TRBV6-5 to TRBJ1-5, with a tentative D call TRBD1 (6 bases). V lost 6 bases to trimming and J lost 4 bases, with 16 bases between them. Germline V gene data show CDR1 as MNHEY and CDR2 as SVGAGI. The CDR3 covers 15 residues. Here the CDR3 reads CASSQTGRENQPQHF. In nucleotides, the CDR3 is TGTGCCAGCAGCCAGACAGGAAGAGAAAATCAGCCCCAGCATTTT.

The CDR3 sequence: CATAGGAIAGNTIYF. The CDR3 DNA reads as TGTGCCACCGCCGGGGGGGCTATAGCTGGAAACACCATATATTTT. V gene TRBV28 combines with J gene TRBJ1-3; possible D gene TRBD1, 6 bases. The V end lost 10 bases, the J end lost 2 bases, and 18 bases lay between the germline ends. This CDR3 comprises 15 residues. Germline CDR1 MDHEN, CDR2 SYDVKM.

The chain carries TRBV5-4 and TRBJ2-2; D perhaps matches TRBD1 (5 bases). From germline, CDR1 is SGHNT and CDR2 YYREEE (reference sequence). The CDR3 sequence is 16 residues long. The germline V and J ends were trimmed by 2 bases and 0 bases, with 11 bases remaining between them. The DNA of the CDR3 is TGTGCCAGCAGCTTATATAGGGGCGCGAACACCGGGGAGCTGTTTTTT. Protein sequence: CASSLYRGANTGELFF.

CDR3: CASSATLTRRGYTF. In DNA, the CDR3 is TGTGCCAGCAGCGCGACACTAACTAGACGCGGCTACACCTTC. V and J are TRBV9 and TRBJ1-2; D gene uncertain. Germline assignment: CDR1 SGDLS and CDR2 YYNGEE. V lost 3 bases, J lost 8 bases, and 17 bases lay in between. This CDR3 region has 14 residues.

The chain combines TRBV7-2 with TRBJ2-3; D may be TRBD2 (5 bases). The CDR3 is made up of 13 amino acids. Per germline, CDR1 SGHTA and CDR2 FQGNSA. V lost 5 bases and J lost 4, with 10 bases in between. The CDR3 DNA is TGTGCCAGCAGCGTACTAGGTTCAGATACGCAGTATTTT. It yields the protein CASSVLGSDTQYF.

The genes are TRBV19 and TRBJ1-2; TRBD1 matches at 7 bases. The CDR3 loop spans 18 amino acids. The germline CDR1 and CDR2 sequences are LNHDA and SQIVND (reference sequence). The junction had 15 bases not matched to a gene; V was cut back by 4 bases and J by 1 base. The DNA of the CDR3 is TGTGCCAGTAGTACAGGGGGAGGCGACCTTACATTTAACTATGGCTACACCTTC. This sequence encodes CASSTGGGDLTFNYGYTF. The entire variable domain, with the rest obtained from reference TRBV19 and TRBJ1-2, is as follows: DGGITQSPKYLFRKEGQNVTLSCEQNLNHDAMYWYRQDPGQGLRLIYYSQIVNDFQKGDIAEGYSVSREKKESFPLTVTSAQKNPTAFYLCASSTGGGDLTFNYGYTFGSGTRLTVV.

The chain links TRBV6-5 to TRBJ1-1; TRBD1 might be the D (5 bases). Trimming shortened V by 7 bases and J by 11 bases, and 14 bases separated the two germline ends. From germline, CDR1 is MNHEY and CDR2 SVGAGI. CDR3 size: 11 residues. CDR3 in DNA: TGTGCCAGCAACAACGGGGGGGTTGCTTTCTTT. Translation gives CASNNGGVAFF.

This clone showed up just once. The chain carries TRBV30 and TRBJ1-6; no firm D call. This CDR3 region has 16 residues. The germline CDR1 and CDR2 sequences are GTSNPN and SVGIG (reference sequence). Trimming left V 5 bases short and J 8 bases short, with 22 bases between. CDR3 in DNA: TGTGCCTGGGGCACTTGGACTGTAGGCCGGGATTCACCCCTCCACTTT. Translation: CAWGTWTVGRDSPLHF.

This chain joins TRBV24-1 and TRBJ2-2; maybe TRBD2 (5 bases). CDR1 and CDR2 from the germline V gene are KGHDR and SFDVKD. There are 14 residues in the CDR3. V was cut by 4 bases and J by 6 bases, with 11 bases left in between. CDR3: CATSETSKAGELFF. The CDR3 bases are TGTGCCACCAGTGAAACTAGTAAGGCCGGGGAGCTGTTTTTT.

The chain is built from TRBV19 and TRBJ2-3; 7 bases agree with TRBD1. The germline V gene has CDR1 LNHDA and CDR2 SQIVND (reference sequence). V shed 6 bases and J 4 bases; nucleotides not matched to a gene: 10. CDR3 size: 15 residues. The CDR3 DNA reads TGTGCCAGTAGCCTTCAACAGGGGACGCCAGATACGCAGTATTTT. Translating it yields CASSLQQGTPDTQYF.

The rearrangement uses TRBV19 and TRBJ1-5, with D unclear. The CDR3 totals 17 residues. CDR1 LNHDA and CDR2 SQIVND come from the germline V gene (reference sequence). Trimming stripped 3 bases from V and 0 bases from J, with 15 bases between. The DNA for the CDR3 is TGTGCCAGTAGTATTTCCCAGGCCGAGTATAGCAATCAGCCCCAGCATTTT. Encoded protein: CASSISQAEYSNQPQHF.

The chain has TRBV5-1 and TRBJ2-5, with D unclear. The CDR3 spans 14 residues. V dropped 0 bases and J dropped 3 bases, with 9 bases sitting between them. CDR1 is SGHRS and CDR2 is YFSETQ in the germline V gene. The CDR3 protein is CASSLDLRKETQYF. In DNA form, the CDR3 reads TGCGCCAGCAGCTTGGATCTTAGGAAAGAGACCCAGTACTTC.

The chain couples TRBV5-6 to TRBJ2-2; 8 bases agree with TRBD2. Germline V gives CDR1 SGHDT, CDR2 YYEEEE. CDR3 length equals 17 residues. J gave up 7 bases and V 1 base, and 12 bases lay outside the gene matches. CDR3 DNA: TGTGCCAGCAGCTTGATTATGGCGGGGGGATACGGCGGGGAGCTGTTTTTT. Translated, it gives CASSLIMAGGYGGELFF.

This chain connects TRBV2 to TRBJ1-2, with a weak D call TRBD1 (5 bases). Looked up from germline, CDR1 is SNHLY and CDR2 is FYNNEI. Trimming took off 5 bases at V and 2 bases at J, with 9 bases between the two ends. This CDR3 region has 13 residues. The DNA of the CDR3 is TGTGCCAGCAGTATACAGGAGAACTATGGCTACACCTTC. Amino acids: CASSIQENYGYTF.

J is TRBJ2-2 and V is TRBV18; D is uncertain. Germline assignment: CDR1 KGHSH and CDR2 LQKENI. The V end lost 1 base, the J end lost 1 base, and 10 bases lay between the germline ends. The CDR3 extends over 16 amino acids. CDR3 region: CASSPLASGNTGELFF. The CDR3 DNA is TGTGCCAGCTCACCACTCGCTTCTGGGAACACCGGGGAGCTGTTTTTT.

This chain connects TRBV5-1 to TRBJ1-2, with 8 bases fitting TRBD1. Trimming removed 3 bases from V and 7 bases from J; junction bases left unmatched: 11. The CDR3 sequence is 15 residues long. Germline CDR1 and CDR2: SGHRS and YFSETQ. CDR3 sequence reads: CASSSGGTGTGGYTF. Here the CDR3 DNA reads TGCGCCAGCAGCTCTGGAGGGACAGGCACAGGTGGCTACACCTTC.

V and J are TRBV28 and TRBJ1-2, with TRBD1 matching 9 bases. With V trimmed by 6 bases and J by 6 bases, 14 bases remained unmatched. Germline assignment: CDR1 MDHEN and CDR2 SYDVKM. This CDR3 spans 16 amino acids. CDR3 loop: CASRVRTGTGIDGYTF. As DNA, the CDR3 is TGTGCCAGCAGAGTGAGAACCGGGACAGGGATCGATGGCTACACCTTC.

This rearrangement joins TRBV30 to TRBJ2-2, with no clear D. The germline CDR1 and CDR2 sequences are GTSNPN and SVGIG (reference sequence). Trimming removed 1 base at V and 5 bases at J, with 14 bases between. This CDR3 comprises 15 residues. The CDR3 reads CAWSAPSGSTGELFF. The CDR3 nucleotides are TGTGCCTGGAGTGCACCTAGTGGGTCAACCGGGGAGCTGTTTTTT.